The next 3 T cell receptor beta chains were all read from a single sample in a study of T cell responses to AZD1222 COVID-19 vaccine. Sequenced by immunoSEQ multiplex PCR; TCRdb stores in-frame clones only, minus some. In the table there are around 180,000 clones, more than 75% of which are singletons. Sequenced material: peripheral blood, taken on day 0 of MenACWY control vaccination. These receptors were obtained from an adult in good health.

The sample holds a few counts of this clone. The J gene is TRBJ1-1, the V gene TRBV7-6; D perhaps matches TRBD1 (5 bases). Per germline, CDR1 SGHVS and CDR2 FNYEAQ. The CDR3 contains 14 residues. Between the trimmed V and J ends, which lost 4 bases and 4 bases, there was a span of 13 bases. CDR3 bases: TGTGCCAGCAGCTCTGGCCTGGGGCCCACTGAAGCTTTCTTT. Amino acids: CASSSGLGPTEAFF.

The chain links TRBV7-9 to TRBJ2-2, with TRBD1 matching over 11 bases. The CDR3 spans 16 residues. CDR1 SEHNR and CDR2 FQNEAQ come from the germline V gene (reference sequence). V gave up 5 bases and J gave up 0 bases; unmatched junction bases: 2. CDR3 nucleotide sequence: TGTGCCAGCAGCGTGGGACAGGGGGCGAACACCGGGGAGCTGTTTTTT. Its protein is CASSVGQGANTGELFF.

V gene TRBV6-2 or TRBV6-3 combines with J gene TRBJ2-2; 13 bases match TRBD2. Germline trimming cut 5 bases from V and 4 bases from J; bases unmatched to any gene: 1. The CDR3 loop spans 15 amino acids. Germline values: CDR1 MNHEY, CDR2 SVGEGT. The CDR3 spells CASSRTSGGTGELFF. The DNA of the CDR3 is TGTGCCAGCAGTCGGACTAGCGGGGGCACCGGGGAGCTGTTTTTT.